This is a list of T cell receptor beta chains from one sample in a study of cytomegalovirus exposure and HLA in healthy donors. This table comes from immunoSEQ multiplex PCR, and its TCRdb copy is limited to in-frame clones, with some not included. The sample has about 130,000 clones, around 8.5% seen once. What was sequenced was PBMCs. These receptors were taken from a man aged 40-50 years in good health and CMV-seronegative. Both conserved end residues are part of each CDR3. The D gene is left open where the match is weak. Part of the rows lack a size; the others show once, few, many or a class for expanded clones.

d_gene	v_gene	j_gene	abundance	CDR3aa	CDR3nt
NA	TRBV27	TRBJ2-1	few	CASSWGVSYNEQFF	TGTGCCAGCAGTTGGGGGGTCTCCTACAATGAGCAGTTCTTC
NA	TRBV9	TRBJ1-2	few	CASSDRAGYGYTF	TGTGCCAGCAGCGACAGGGCTGGATATGGCTACACCTTC
NA	TRBV27	TRBJ2-2	NA	CASTSGQITGELFF	TGTGCCAGCACCTCCGGACAGATCACCGGGGAGCTGTTTTTT
TRBD1	TRBV4-3	TRBJ1-4	few	CASARGNNEKLFF	TGCGCCAGCGCCAGGGGGAATAATGAAAAACTGTTTTTT
TRBD2	TRBV4-1	TRBJ2-5	NA	CASSQMWLAEGETQYF	TGCGCCAGCAGCCAAATGTGGCTAGCGGAGGGGGAGACCCAGTACTTC
NA	TRBV28	TRBJ1-4	few	CASTYDSFNEKLFF	TGTGCCAGCACTTACGACAGTTTCAATGAAAAACTGTTTTTT
NA	TRBV5-1	TRBJ1-3	NA	CASSLASGSGNTIYF	TGCGCCAGCAGCTTGGCCTCGGGCTCTGGAAACACCATATATTTT
NA	TRBV19	TRBJ1-5	NA	CAEHETPGTLSNQPQHF	TGTGCCGAACACGAAACCCCAGGAACCTTGAGCAATCAGCCCCAGCATTTT
NA	TRBV12-5	TRBJ1-1	NA	CASGSEGRENMNTEAFF	TGTGCTAGTGGTTCGGAGGGGAGGGAGAACATGAACACTGAAGCTTTCTTT
TRBD1	TRBV11-2	TRBJ1-5	few	CASSRDRGQPQHF	TGTGCCAGCAGCCGGGACAGGGGCCAGCCCCAGCATTTT
NA	TRBV19	TRBJ1-6	few	CASSYRNSPLHF	TGTGCCAGCTCCTACAGGAATTCACCCCTCCACTTT
NA	TRBV5-4	TRBJ1-2	few	CASSAGNVYGYTF	TGTGCCAGCAGCGCGGGTAATGTCTATGGCTACACCTTC
NA	TRBV5-6	TRBJ1-6	NA	CASSLGTYNSPLHF	TGTGCCAGCAGCTTGGGGACTTATAATTCACCCCTCCACTTT
NA	TRBV5-5	TRBJ2-6	few	CASSLGQAGANVLTF	TGTGCCAGCAGCTTGGGCCAGGCTGGGGCCAACGTCCTGACTTTC
NA	TRBV5-4	TRBJ1-6	NA	CASSVWTDRASPLHF	TGTGCCAGCAGCGTATGGACAGATCGGGCTTCACCCCTCCACTTT
TRBD1	TRBV19	TRBJ1-1	few	CASSIGLGQGEIVEAFF	TGTGCCAGTAGTATAGGCTTAGGACAGGGGGAGATTGTTGAAGCTTTCTTT
TRBD1	TRBV19	TRBJ1-6	NA	CASSKGQDNSPLHF	TGTGCCAGTAGTAAGGGACAGGATAATTCACCCCTCCACTTT
NA	TRBV7-9	TRBJ2-5	NA	CASSPAAAGETQYF	TGTGCCAGCAGCCCTGCAGCGGCCGGGGAGACCCAGTACTTC
TRBD1	TRBV4-1	TRBJ2-2	few	CASSSGQGATGELFF	TGCGCCAGCAGTTCGGGACAGGGGGCAACCGGGGAGCTGTTTTTT
TRBD2	TRBV10-3	TRBJ2-2	few	CATGTSVTGELFF	TGTGCCACGGGAACTAGCGTCACCGGGGAGCTGTTTTTT
TRBD2	TRBV10-2	TRBJ2-5	few	CASSLGSGGAETQYF	TGCGCCAGCAGTCTTGGGAGCGGGGGGGCGGAGACCCAGTACTTC
TRBD1	TRBV7-9	TRBJ1-2	few	CASSLGGDSNYGYTF	TGTGCCAGCAGCTTAGGGGGGGACAGTAACTATGGCTACACCTTC
NA	TRBV5-6	TRBJ2-3	NA	CASSDGVWNTQYF	TGTGCCAGCAGCGACGGGGTTTGGAATACGCAGTATTTT
TRBD1	TRBV9	TRBJ2-5	NA	CASSPQGARETQYF	TGTGCCAGCAGCCCCCAGGGGGCCCGGGAGACCCAGTACTTC
TRBD1	TRBV6-5	TRBJ1-4	few	CASRSGTGYEKLFF	TGTGCCAGCAGGTCCGGGACAGGGTATGAAAAACTGTTTTTT
TRBD1	TRBV2	TRBJ1-2	many	CASRGQGLSGYTF	TGTGCCAGCAGAGGACAGGGTCTCTCCGGCTACACCTTC
NA	TRBV5-6	TRBJ1-5	NA	CASSRLSGQPQHF	TGTGCCAGCAGCCGGCTCTCGGGTCAGCCCCAGCATTTT
NA	TRBV18	TRBJ2-3	few	CASSLRQDTDTQYF	TGTGCCAGCTCACTCCGACAAGACACAGATACGCAGTATTTT
TRBD1	TRBV19	TRBJ1-5	NA	CASSIDRGHQPQHF	TGTGCCAGTAGTATAGACAGGGGGCATCAGCCCCAGCATTTT
NA	TRBV7-9	TRBJ1-1	NA	CASSPGQGGVDTEAFF	TGTGCCAGCAGCCCGGGGCAGGGAGGGGTGGACACTGAAGCTTTCTTT
NA	TRBV5-1	TRBJ1-1	NA	CASSLEGGGPEAFF	TGCGCCAGCAGCTTGGAAGGGGGGGGACCTGAAGCTTTCTTT
NA	TRBV6-6	TRBJ1-2	NA	CASSYSISYGYTF	TGTGCCAGCAGTTACTCAATATCCTATGGCTACACCTTC
NA	TRBV2	TRBJ2-7	few	CASSFSEVWYF	TGTGCCAGCAGCTTCTCAGAGGTGTGGTACTTC